This is a list of T cell receptor beta chains from one sample in a study of beta chain features in type 1 diabetes. The protocol was immunoSEQ multiplex PCR, while the TCRdb copy is restricted to in-frame clones and leaves out a portion. Altogether about 650,000 clones are present, approximately 13% being singletons, with the ten largest covering more than 0.095%. Sample: naive CD4+ T cells from blood. The origin of the receptors is a man younger than 40 with type 1 diabetes. CDR3s include the opening cysteine and the closing phenylalanine or tryptophan. The D gene is left open where the match is weak. Clone size is shown for a subset of rows, as once, few, many or a class of expanded clone.

>TRBV9|TRBJ2-5|.|.
CASSIDSGRLQETQYF
TGTGCCAGCAGCATCGACTCCGGGAGACTTCAAGAGACCCAGTACTTC
>TRBV11-2|TRBJ2-3|few|TRBD1
CASSSKTGTDTQYF
TGTGCCAGCAGCTCTAAGACAGGGACAGATACGCAGTATTTT
>TRBV7-3|TRBJ1-1|.|.
CASSLQSRSEAFF
TGTGCCAGCAGCTTACAGTCAAGGTCTGAAGCTTTCTTT
>TRBV21-1|TRBJ1-2|few|.
CASSTDQGEAGYTF
TGTGCCAGCAGCACAGACCAGGGGGAAGCAGGCTACACCTTC
>TRBV6-1|TRBJ1-2|few|TRBD1
CASSEARQGNFGYTF
TGTGCCAGCAGCGAGGCCCGACAGGGGAATTTTGGCTACACCTTC
>TRBV13|TRBJ2-2|few|.
CASSRLRGAAGELFF
TGTGCCAGCAGCCGCCTAAGGGGCGCGGCCGGGGAGCTGTTTTTT
>TRBV18|TRBJ2-6|few|TRBD2
CASSPPGGPSGANVLTF
TGTGCCAGCTCACCGCCGGGGGGGCCTAGTGGGGCCAACGTCCTGACTTTC
>TRBV2|TRBJ2-2|few|TRBD1
CASSLRTGTGELFF
TGTGCCAGCAGTCTACGGACAGGGACCGGGGAGCTGTTTTTT
>TRBV5-4|TRBJ2-3|few|.
CASSSPDRTDTQYF
TGTGCCAGCAGCTCGCCCGACAGGACAGATACGCAGTATTTT
>TRBV28|TRBJ1-6|few|.
CASSLARSNSPLHF
TGTGCCAGCAGTTTGGCACGGTCCAATTCACCCCTCCACTTT
>TRBV10-3|TRBJ1-6|.|.
CAIRTEGSPLHF
TGTGCCATTCGGACAGAGGGTTCACCCCTCCACTTT
>TRBV29-1|TRBJ2-3|few|.
CSAVVTSGDTQYF
TGCAGCGCCGTGGTCACCTCGGGAGATACGCAGTATTTT
>TRBV9|TRBJ2-3|few|.
CASSVAIPDTQYF
TGTGCCAGCAGCGTAGCCATACCAGATACGCAGTATTTT
>TRBV6-6|TRBJ2-7|.|.
CASSPRGLYYEQYF
TGTGCCAGCAGTCCTAGGGGCCTCTATTACGAGCAGTACTTC
>TRBV6-5|TRBJ1-2|few|.
CASSSWTRGRADGYTF
TGTGCCAGCAGTTCCTGGACCCGGGGAAGGGCGGATGGCTACACCTTC
>TRBV2|TRBJ2-4|.|.
CASSVNRLAKNIQYF
TGTGCCAGCAGTGTTAACAGACTAGCCAAAAACATTCAGTACTTC
>TRBV7-2|TRBJ2-7|few|.
CASSSAYEQYF
TGTGCCAGCAGCTCCGCCTACGAGCAGTACTTC
>TRBV2|TRBJ2-4|few|.
CASGTRVKNIQYF
TGTGCCAGCGGCACAAGAGTCAAAAACATTCAGTACTTC
>TRBV4-3|TRBJ2-5|few|.
CASSHGIGETQYF
TGCGCCAGCAGCCATGGGATCGGGGAGACCCAGTACTTC
>TRBV18|TRBJ1-2|.|TRBD1
CASSPQGEGYGYTF
TGTGCCAGCTCACCCCAGGGGGAAGGCTATGGCTACACCTTC
>TRBV5-1|TRBJ1-1|few|TRBD1
CASSLAGGREAFF
TGCGCCAGCAGCTTGGCAGGGGGGCGCGAAGCTTTCTTT
>TRBV9|TRBJ2-1|.|TRBD2
CASSVDPSGVRGEQFF
TGTGCCAGCAGCGTAGATCCTAGCGGGGTAAGGGGAGAGCAGTTCTTC
>TRBV7-2|TRBJ2-2|few|.
CASSIQIGQRTGELFF
TGTGCCAGCAGCATCCAGATTGGACAGCGCACCGGGGAGCTGTTTTTT
>TRBV5-1|TRBJ2-6|.|.
CASSPEASGANVLTF
TGCGCCAGCAGCCCCGAGGCCTCTGGGGCCAACGTCCTGACTTTC
>TRBV4-3|TRBJ1-4|few|.
CASSPRGVNEKLFF
TGCGCCAGCAGCCCTCGGGGGGTTAATGAAAAACTGTTTTTT
>TRBV4-2|TRBJ2-5|few|.
CASSHRGLGETQYF
TGTGCCAGCAGCCACAGGGGACTGGGGGAGACCCAGTACTTC
>TRBV9|TRBJ2-2|few|.
CASSVEGANTGELFF
TGTGCCAGCAGCGTCGAAGGGGCGAACACCGGGGAGCTGTTTTTT
>TRBV30|TRBJ1-2|few|.
CAWSSGTGFNYGYTF
TGTGCCTGGAGTTCGGGGACTGGTTTTAACTATGGCTACACCTTC
>TRBV2|TRBJ1-6|.|.
CASRDTGNSPLHF
TGTGCCAGCAGGGATACAGGGAATTCACCCCTCCACTTT
>TRBV9|TRBJ2-3|few|TRBD2
CASSTRDYRFTDTQYF
TGTGCCAGCAGCACCAGGGACTATCGTTTCACAGATACGCAGTATTTT
>TRBV7-2|TRBJ1-2|.|.
CASSPKSYGYTF
TGTGCCAGCAGCCCGAAATCATATGGCTACACCTTC
>TRBV2|TRBJ2-3|few|.
CASSTHGGKPGDTQYF
TGTGCCAGCAGTACTCATGGGGGGAAGCCAGGAGATACGCAGTATTTT
>TRBV14|TRBJ1-5|few|TRBD1
CASSYDRGAQPQHF
TGTGCCAGCAGCTACGACAGGGGAGCTCAGCCCCAGCATTTT
>TRBV9|TRBJ2-2|few|TRBD1
CASSTRQGSNTGELFF
TGTGCCAGCAGCACCCGACAGGGGTCGAACACCGGGGAGCTGTTTTTT
>TRBV7-9|TRBJ2-5|few|.
CASSLEGRLQETQYF
TGTGCCAGCAGCTTGGAGGGGCGGCTCCAAGAGACCCAGTACTTC
>TRBV27|TRBJ1-4|few|.
CASSLLGLDEKLFF
TGTGCCAGCAGTTTGTTGGGGCTGGATGAAAAACTGTTTTTT
>TRBV5-1|TRBJ2-7|.|TRBD1
CASSSRDRGSYEQYF
TGCGCCAGCAGCAGCCGGGACAGGGGATCCTACGAGCAGTACTTC
>TRBV9|TRBJ2-5|.|TRBD2
CASSSPPGGQETQYF
TGTGCCAGCAGCTCCCCCCCGGGGGGTCAAGAGACCCAGTACTTC
>TRBV27|TRBJ2-5|.|.
CASSLSRLAGFNQYF
TGTGCCAGCAGTTTATCGAGGCTAGCAGGTTTCAACCAGTACTTC
>TRBV7-2|TRBJ1-5|.|.
CASSLVGDRNQPQHF
TGTGCCAGCAGCTTAGTAGGAGACAGAAATCAGCCCCAGCATTTT
>TRBV7-2|TRBJ2-3|.|TRBD2
CASSLGLGAQYF
TGTGCCAGCAGCCTGGGACTAGGCGCGCAGTATTTT
>TRBV7-9|TRBJ2-1|.|TRBD2
CASSLQWSSGSDEQFF
TGTGCCAGCAGCTTACAATGGTCCAGCGGGAGCGATGAGCAGTTCTTC
>TRBV4-2|TRBJ1-2|.|.
CASSQGTRDYGYTF
TGTGCCAGCAGCCAAGGCACAAGGGACTATGGCTACACCTTC
>TRBV7-9|TRBJ1-1|.|.
CASSLQQGKGTEAFF
TGTGCCAGCAGCTTGCAGCAGGGGAAGGGCACTGAAGCTTTCTTT
>TRBV6-5|TRBJ2-7|few|TRBD1
CASTPGTAYEQYF
TGTGCCAGCACCCCGGGGACAGCTTACGAGCAGTACTTC
>TRBV13|TRBJ2-3|.|.
CASSLGAGAEVTQYF
TGTGCCAGCAGCTTAGGCGCGGGGGCTGAGGTTACGCAGTATTTT
>TRBV4-2|TRBJ1-4|few|TRBD1
CASSQSPGQGNEKLFF
TGTGCCAGCAGCCAGTCTCCGGGACAGGGGAATGAAAAACTGTTTTTT
>TRBV7-6|TRBJ1-1|.|TRBD1
CASSSLTGPDNTEAFF
TGTGCCAGCAGCTCATTGACAGGGCCTGATAACACTGAAGCTTTCTTT
>TRBV27|TRBJ2-6|few|.
CASSLTAGANVLTF
TGTGCCAGCAGTTTGACAGCTGGGGCCAACGTCCTGACTTTC
>TRBV5-4|TRBJ2-3|few|.
CASRQTGYDTQYF
TGTGCCAGCAGGCAGACAGGTTACGATACGCAGTATTTT
>TRBV4-3|TRBJ1-3|.|.
CASSQVRGSSGNTIYF
TGCGCCAGCAGCCAAGTTAGGGGTTCCTCTGGAAACACCATATATTTT
>TRBV14|TRBJ2-2|.|TRBD2
CASSQWTSGNTGELFF
TGTGCCAGCAGCCAGTGGACTAGCGGGAACACCGGGGAGCTGTTTTTT
>TRBV28|TRBJ1-2|.|.
CASSPPAHGYTF
TGTGCCAGCAGCCCCCCCGCCCATGGCTACACCTTC
>TRBV7-2|TRBJ2-4|.|TRBD2
CASSQGLAPDPKYF
TGTGCCAGCAGTCAGGGACTAGCTCCGGACCCTAAGTACTTC